These 30 T cell receptor beta chains share one sample of origin, sequenced in a study of blood T cell repertoires in COVID-19. Using immunoSEQ multiplex PCR, the repertoire was profiled, and TCRdb retains in-frame clones only, with some absent. Among some 370,000 clones, about four fifths were seen once, and the ten largest hold approximately 5%. Sequencing was performed on PBMCs or T cells enriched from blood (not recorded which). The receptors shown here come from a woman aged 45-59 years who had recovered from COVID-19.

V gene TRBV19 combines with J gene TRBJ2-2, with D perhaps TRBD1 (6 bases). Germline V lookup: CDR1 LNHDA, CDR2 SQIVND (reference sequence). Deletions cut 3 bases from V and 3 bases from J, with 14 bases between. This CDR3 region has 16 residues. CDR3 in amino acids: CASSMSRQGYTGELFF. CDR3 coding DNA: TGTGCCAGTAGTATGAGCCGGCAGGGGTACACCGGGGAGCTGTTTTTT. Together with reference TRBV19 and TRBJ2-2, the CDR3 gives the full variable domain: DGGITQSPKYLFRKEGQNVTLSCEQNLNHDAMYWYRQDPGQGLRLIYYSQIVNDFQKGDIAEGYSVSREKKESFPLTVTSAQKNPTAFYLCASSMSRQGYTGELFFGEGSRLTVL.

The CDR3 nucleotides read TGCAGCGCCACTATAGTCCGGGATACGCAGTATTTT. This codes for CSATIVRDTQYF. V is TRBV29-1 and J is TRBJ2-3; no clear D. Germline values: CDR1 SQVTM, CDR2 ANQGSEA. The CDR3 is 12 amino acids. V lost 7 bases and J 6 bases, leaving 14 bases between the germline ends.

The chain is built from TRBV5-6 and TRBJ1-4; tentative D call: TRBD1 (6 bases). Trimming shortened V by 5 bases and J by 5 bases, and 19 bases separated the two germline ends. This CDR3 is built from 16 residues. Germline assignment: CDR1 SGHDT and CDR2 YYEEEE. The CDR3 here is CASSRGTGTSNEKLFF. The CDR3 DNA sequence: TGTGCCAGCAGTCGTGGAACCGGGACAAGCAATGAAAAACTGTTTTTT.

In nucleotides, the CDR3 is TGTGCCAGCAGCGATAGTGGTGAGCAGTTCTTC. Encoded protein: CASSDSGEQFF. The chain recombines TRBV7-3 with TRBJ2-1; D not resolved. The CDR3 extends over 11 amino acids. Trimming left V 5 bases short and J 9 bases short, with 8 bases between. Germline CDR1 reads SGHTA; CDR2 reads FQGTGA.

V and J are TRBV18 and TRBJ2-3; 9 nucleotides agree with TRBD2. With V trimmed by 3 bases and J by 0 bases, 4 bases remained unmatched. Germline V gene data show CDR1 as KGHSH and CDR2 as LQKENI. This CDR3 region has 16 residues. In DNA form, the CDR3 reads TGTGCCAGCTCACCTCGACTAGCGGAAAGCACAGATACGCAGTATTTT. It specifies CASSPRLAESTDTQYF.

The rearrangement uses TRBV29-1 and TRBJ2-7; the D gene is possibly TRBD2 (5 bases). The V end was cut by 4 bases, the J end by 1 base, with 8 bases between. The CDR3 has 12 residues. In germline, CDR1 is SQVTM, CDR2 ANQGSEA. The CDR3 loop reads CSVAGSSYEQYF. The CDR3 DNA follows: TGCAGCGTTGCGGGGAGTTCCTACGAGCAGTACTTC.

The rearrangement joins TRBV7-2 to TRBJ2-1; 8 bases are shared with TRBD1. V dropped 5 bases and J dropped 6; count of bases not matched to a gene: 9. Germline-derived CDR1 and CDR2 are SGHTA and FQGNSA. This CDR3 is 15 amino acids long. The CDR3 reads CASSARRTGGNEQFF. For the CDR3, the DNA is TGTGCCAGCAGCGCCCGACGCACAGGGGGCAATGAGCAGTTCTTC. The whole variable domain, remainder taken from reference TRBV7-2 and TRBJ2-1, is GAGVSQSPSNKVTEKGKDVELRCDPISGHTALYWYRQSLGQGLEFLIYFQGNSAPDKSGLPSDRFSAERTGGSVSTLTIQRTQQEDSAVYLCASSARRTGGNEQFFGPGTRLTVL.

J is TRBJ2-3 and V is TRBV5-1; TRBD2 matches at 15 bases. This CDR3 contains 20 residues. The V and J ends lost 0 bases and 0 bases, in that order; junction bases with no gene match: 8. The germline CDR1 and CDR2 sequences are SGHRS and YFSETQ. This CDR3 reads CASSLAGTSGGYTSTDTQYF. The CDR3 DNA reads TGCGCCAGCAGCTTGGCCGGGACTAGCGGGGGGTATACTAGCACAGATACGCAGTATTTT.

V gene TRBV9 combines with J gene TRBJ1-2, with 8 bases fitting TRBD1. The germline V gene encodes CDR1 SGDLS and CDR2 YYNGEE. This CDR3 contains 14 residues. Trimming removed 4 bases from V and 2 bases from J; junction bases left unmatched: 4. The CDR3, as DNA: TGTGCCAGCAGCCCGGGACAGGAAAACTATGGCTACACCTTC. Its protein product is CASSPGQENYGYTF.

Only one count was recorded for this clone. The gene calls are TRBV11-2 and TRBJ1-1, with D possibly TRBD1 on 5 matching bases. The length of the CDR3 is 17 residues. Germline CDR1 is SGHAT and CDR2 is FQNNGV. V lost 1 base, J lost 11 bases, and 26 bases lay in between. The CDR3 here is CASSLAHPWTTQNGAFF. The CDR3 region has the DNA TGTGCCAGCAGCTTAGCACACCCGTGGACAACCCAAAACGGGGCTTTCTTT.

This clone appeared once. The chain is built from TRBV5-4 and TRBJ1-2, with D possibly TRBD1 on 6 matching bases. Germline CDR1 reads SGHNT; CDR2 reads YYREEE (reference sequence). This CDR3 has 13 residues. Trimming took 4 bases from V and 4 from J, leaving 11 bases between them. As DNA, the CDR3 is TGTGCCAGCAGCCCCAGGGGTTTCTATGGCTACACCTTC. Translating gives CASSPRGFYGYTF.

This chain joins TRBV28 and TRBJ1-4; TRBD1 agrees at 9 bases. CDR1 MDHEN and CDR2 SYDVKM come from the germline V gene. CDR3 length: 16 amino acids. The junction had 11 bases not matched to a gene; V was cut back by 4 bases and J by 8 bases. CDR3 in DNA: TGTGCCAGCAGTTCAAACTCCGGGACAGGGAACGAAAAACTGTTTTTT. Translating it yields CASSSNSGTGNEKLFF.

The chain employs TRBV7-9 and TRBJ2-1, with TRBD2 as a possible D gene (5 bases). CDR1 is SEHNR and CDR2 is FQNEAQ in the germline V gene (reference sequence). The CDR3 spans 13 residues. The V and J ends lost 5 bases and 10 bases respectively, with 15 bases between them. The CDR3 loop is CASSAEPIAEQFF. In DNA form, the CDR3 reads TGTGCCAGCAGCGCCGAACCGATAGCGGAGCAGTTCTTC.

The gene calls are TRBV2 and TRBJ2-7; 8 bases map to TRBD2. The ends lost 5 bases at V and 3 bases at J; junction bases unmatched: 6. The germline gives CDR1 SNHLY, CDR2 FYNNEI. CDR3 length: 14 amino acids. The CDR3 here is CASSTGRAGYEQYF. CDR3 DNA sequence: TGTGCCAGCAGTACCGGGAGGGCCGGCTACGAGCAGTACTTC.

The chain links TRBV9 to TRBJ2-2; 7 bases agree with TRBD2. The junction had 25 bases not matched to a gene; V was cut back by 3 bases and J by 5 bases. The CDR3 extends over 21 amino acids. Germline assignment: CDR1 SGDLS and CDR2 YYNGEE. The CDR3, as DNA: TGTGCCAGCAGCGCATACCCTCTCCCGGGGGGACCGACGTTACCGACCGGGGAGCTGTTTTTT. Translated: CASSAYPLPGGPTLPTGELFF.

J is TRBJ2-1 and V is TRBV5-1; 15 bases align to TRBD2. Germline V gene lookup returns CDR1 SGHRS and CDR2 YFSETQ. CDR3 length: 17 residues. Trimming cost V 2 bases and J 7 bases; bases outside gene matches: 7. The CDR3 nucleotides are TGCGCCAGCAGCTTCGGACTAGCGGGGGGGCAAGGAAATGAGCAGTTCTTC. Translating it yields CASSFGLAGGQGNEQFF.

This rearrangement joins TRBV5-4 to TRBJ2-1, with TRBD1 matching over 9 bases. The junction had 6 bases not matched to a gene; V was cut back by 4 bases and J by 4 bases. CDR3 length: 15 residues. In germline, CDR1 is SGHNT, CDR2 YYREEE (reference sequence). The CDR3 coding sequence is TGTGCCAGCAGCCTTGGACAGGGGATTTACAATGAGCAGTTCTTC. This encodes CASSLGQGIYNEQFF.

This clone was picked up one time. The CDR3 region is CASVGGDGYGYTF. Written as DNA, the CDR3 is TGTGCCAGCGTAGGCGGCGATGGATATGGCTACACCTTC. The rearrangement joins TRBV11-2 to TRBJ1-2, with D unresolved. This CDR3 has 13 residues. The germline V gene encodes CDR1 SGHAT and CDR2 FQNNGV. The V and J ends lost 8 bases and 5 bases respectively, with 15 bases between them.

V usage is TRBV5-8 and J usage is TRBJ1-5; 7 bases line up with TRBD1. Germline V gene sequence: CDR1 SGHTS, CDR2 YDEGEE. J gave up 1 base and V 4 bases, and 8 bases lay outside the gene matches. CDR3 length equals 16 residues. The CDR3 DNA reads as TGTGCCAGCAGCGTATCCACAGGGGCGAGCAATCAGCCCCAGCATTTT. Its translation is CASSVSTGASNQPQHF. The full variable domain, completed using reference TRBV5-8 and TRBJ1-5, is EAGVTQSPTHLIKTRGQQATLRCSPISGHTSVYWYQQALGLGLQFLLWYDEGEERNRGNFPPRFSGRQFPNYSSELNVNALELEDSALYLCASSVSTGASNQPQHFGDGTRLSIL.

This chain connects TRBV2 to TRBJ1-1, with no clear D. V was trimmed by 2 bases and J by 5 bases, leaving 9 bases between them. This CDR3 has 13 amino acids. The germline gives CDR1 SNHLY, CDR2 FYNNEI. CDR3 residues: CASSELLRTEAFF. CDR3 bases: TGTGCCAGCAGTGAACTGCTACGTACTGAAGCTTTCTTT.

Of note for this clone: The DNA is omitted, as the CDR3 cannot be located on it reliably, and the CDR3 follows TCRdb's listing. The chain joins TRBV7-2 to TRBJ1-3; the DNA was not compared with TRBD1, the D call given in the table. Germline loops: CDR1 SGHTA, CDR2 FQGNSA. With termini counted, the CDR3 has 19 amino acids. CDR3 protein: CASSLSTSAAGGSGNTIYF.

The chain employs TRBV3-1 (or the pseudogene TRBV3-2) and TRBJ1-3; 7 bases fit TRBD1. Germline loops: CDR1 LGHDT, CDR2 YNNKEL (reference sequence). CDR3 length: 15 amino acids. Trimming cost V 4 bases and J 0 bases; bases outside gene matches: 3. CDR3 region: CASSPWDSSGNTIYF. DNA for the CDR3: TGTGCCAGCAGCCCCTGGGACAGCTCTGGAAACACCATATATTTT.

The rearrangement joins TRBV5-4 to TRBJ2-7; 9 positions match TRBD1. The CDR3 runs 13 residues. Germline-derived CDR1 and CDR2 are SGHNT and YYREEE (reference sequence). The V and J ends lost 4 bases and 6 bases, in that order; junction bases with no gene match: 5. The CDR3 DNA reads as TGTGCCAGCAGCATGGGGGGACAGGGCGAGCAGTACTTC. Residues: CASSMGGQGEQYF.

J is TRBJ1-1 and V is TRBV2; TRBD1 is a possible D gene (5 bases). Trimming took off 2 bases at V and 3 bases at J, with 13 bases between the two ends. This CDR3 has 15 amino acids. Germline V gene data show CDR1 as SNHLY and CDR2 as FYNNEI. In nucleotides, the CDR3 is TGTGCCAGCAGTGAATGGACAAACCGGGACACTGAAGCTTTCTTT. Amino acid sequence: CASSEWTNRDTEAFF.

This chain connects TRBV7-2 to TRBJ2-5, with 11 bases identical to TRBD2. Looked up from germline, CDR1 is SGHTA and CDR2 is FQGNSA. Germline trimming cut 2 bases from V and 2 bases from J; bases unmatched to any gene: 4. CDR3 length: 16 amino acids. CDR3 amino acids: CASSLRLAGGQETQYF. CDR3 bases: TGTGCCAGCAGCTTAAGGCTAGCGGGGGGTCAAGAGACCCAGTACTTC.

The rearrangement joins TRBV18 to TRBJ1-2; 11 positions match TRBD1. This CDR3 has 16 amino acids. Germline V CDR1 and CDR2: KGHSH, LQKENI. V was clipped by 2 bases and J by 4 bases; unmatched bases: 6. CDR3 region: CASSPEGTGGPYGYTF. CDR3 coding DNA: TGTGCCAGCTCACCAGAGGGGACAGGGGGACCCTATGGCTACACCTTC.

This clone was counted once. The chain recombines TRBV11-1 with TRBJ1-6, with D possibly being TRBD1 (5 bases). The germline V and J ends were trimmed by 5 bases and 10 bases, with 15 bases remaining between them. The CDR3 contains 14 residues. Germline CDR1 reads SGHAT; CDR2 reads FQDESV (reference sequence). CDR3 sequence reads: CASSAGGFNSPLHF. The CDR3 DNA reads as TGTGCCAGCAGCGCTGGGGGGTTTAACTCACCCCTCCACTTT.

CDR3 region: CASTQAGASTDTQYF. The CDR3 bases are TGTGCCAGCACCCAGGCAGGGGCCAGCACAGATACGCAGTATTTT. V and J are TRBV6-5 and TRBJ2-3; D might be TRBD1 (6 bases). The CDR3 totals 15 residues. Germline CDR1 MNHEY, CDR2 SVGAGI. V lost 7 bases and J lost 0, with 14 bases in between.

The chain couples TRBV5-6 to TRBJ2-4, with 7 bases that match TRBD2. Germline V CDR1 and CDR2: SGHDT, YYEEEE. After removal of 0 bases from V and 11 bases from J, the junction contained 11 bases not matched to a gene. The CDR3 is 15 residues long. In DNA, the CDR3 is TGTGCCAGCAGCTTGGGAACGGGACTACCAATGCTTCAGTACTTC. Translating it yields CASSLGTGLPMLQYF.

This chain joins TRBV2 and TRBJ1-4; 9 bases are a match to TRBD1. The CDR3 covers 16 residues. Trimming cost V 7 bases and J 6 bases; bases outside gene matches: 12. Per the germline V gene, CDR1 is SNHLY and CDR2 is FYNNEI. In nucleotides, the CDR3 is TGTGCCAGCAATCCTACAGGGGGCGCAGGAGATGAAAAACTGTTTTTT. Its translation is CASNPTGGAGDEKLFF.